This TCR beta chain was identified in a study of T-cell reconstitution after alpha-beta-depleted transplantation in children. During its preparation, the TCRbeta library received unique molecular identifiers. From the PCR reads, TCRdb called clonotypes with MiXCR, one entry per CDR3 protein. Of 600,000 or so distinct CDR3 sequences listed, about 21% are singletons. Germline CDR1 SNHLY, CDR2 FYNNEI. Trimming cost V 6 bases and J 7 bases, with 15 bases left between them. The CDR3 has 13 amino acids. Comment on this clonotype: Its antigen remains unknown.

Regarding the study as a whole: It was reported that alpha-beta T cells came from several hundred expanded graft clones (about two months after transplant).

This receptor was identified in a boy younger than two who had a stem cell transplant for acute myeloid leukemia, so the T cells may come from the graft donor. The V call is TRBV2, the J call TRBJ2-5; D is ambiguous. Specimen: PBMCs, mostly from graft donor cells, collected 360 days after TCRalphabeta/CD19-depleted stem cell transplant. The CDR3: CASSAAELGTQYF. The DNA for the CDR3 is TGTGCCAGCAGCGCTGCGGAGTTAGGGACCCAGTACTTC.